This T cell receptor (beta chain) emerged from a study of identifying expanded T cells in peripheral blood (dated by TCRdb to 2018 to 2020). In terms of the full investigation: Separate aliquots of the same genomic DNA pool were sequenced to produce technical replicates, and four replicates were compared in pairs. The investigation overall reported the following: For all healthy donors, the variance in clone template counts between approximately 2-week samples rose significantly as total template count increased. It was expected by the authors that biological variance in healthy repertoires might increase further over much longer intervals, such as months to years. Across all healthy-donor time intervals, the beta-binomial model significantly lowered both the number of clones called differentially abundant and the false-positive rate. The binomial model flagged about 1.1 differentially abundant clones between technical replicates but 15 to 17 over roughly two weeks and 19 over around four weeks.

The germline V gene (reference sequence) provides CDR1 DFQATT and CDR2 SNEGSKA. Including cysteine and phenylalanine, the CDR3 has 11 amino acids. Just CDR3 DNA is preserved here, 33 bases in frame from base 1. V loses 1 base of germline sequence and J loses 4 bases, and the interval between the two ends is 5 bases. Of note for this clone: Its cognate antigen has yet to be identified. No clone much larger than this one lies a single base away; base qualities are absent.

The immunoSEQ Assay, which relies on bias-controlled multiplex PCR amplification of genomic DNA, was used to profile TCRbeta CDR3 regions. The published analysis was carried out like this. To quantify the absolute abundance of each unique TCRbeta CDR3 region, the sequences were collapsed and filtered. Differential abundance was tested with two models: a binomial (Fisher-equivalent) model and a beta-binomial model that adds time-dependent variance fitted from healthy donors. Clones with fewer than 5 combined templates were excluded, and clones with Benjamini-Hochberg FDR below 0.01 were called differentially abundant. Using the form v = (b*log(k)+a)^2, the beta-binomial variance was modeled as a function of the total template count across the two samples. TCRdb obtained this table from immuneACCESS and retained in-frame rearrangements with V and J assigned. These tables miss some clones; where compared with another copy, unresolved V genes account for less than half of the shortfall, and the remainder is unexplained. V and J calls and clone size are given by that table; D and trimming were obtained from the DNA. In all, the sample holds 84,000 or so clones, and approximately 91% of those were seen once. Of the sample, around 2.7% is held by the ten largest clones.

No immune events, such as infections, were documented for the healthy donors during the collection period. Healthy-donor blood repertoires served as a training cohort to calibrate time-dependent variance in a beta-binomial model of T-cell clone differential abundance. The training cohort included 10 or so healthy donors, of whom 3 were female and 7 were male. An age range of about 29 to 70 years, with an average of about 39 years, was recorded for the donors. Obtained from a commercial supplier, whole blood was collected from each healthy donor at three time points set around 2 weeks apart. For immunosequencing, genomic DNA was extracted from whole blood that had not been sorted.

The sequence was obtained from a person between 18 and 75 years old in good health. The specimen sequenced was blood. The rearranged segments are TRBV20-1 and TRBJ2-7; no D gene can be assigned with confidence. The nucleotide sequence reads TGCAGTGCTAGAGTACTATACGAGCAGTACTTC. Translated, this gives CSARVLYEQYF.